The present entry profiles one TCR beta chain with its context. The antigen is unknown. Only in-frame clones appear in the TCRdb table, and some are missing; sequencing was by immunoSEQ multiplex PCR. This table holds 80,000 to 95,000 clones, about 86% found once. The data derive from a study of OX40 agonist ivuxolimab in advanced cancers. Study-level points and caveats: It was not determined which antigens were specifically recognized by the peripheral T cells that had undergone clonal expansion.

V gave up 8 bases and J gave up 5 bases, with 10 bases separating them. Germline V gives CDR1 SGHRS, CDR2 YFSETQ. CDR3 length: 12 residues. Sequencing was performed on CD4+ or CD8+ T cells sorted from blood, taken in a trial of the OX40 agonist ivuxolimab. The chain recombines TRBV5-1 with TRBJ1-4; D uncertain. This TCR derives from an adult with an advanced solid tumor such as melanoma, head and neck, liver or kidney cancer. CDR3 protein: CARFRPNEKLFF. CDR3 nucleotide sequence: TGCGCCAGGTTTAGACCGAATGAAAAACTGTTTTTT.